These 17 T cell receptor beta chains were all obtained from the same sample, sequenced in a study of T cell responses to AZD1222 COVID-19 vaccine. Sequencing was performed with immunoSEQ multiplex PCR; in TCRdb, only in-frame clones are kept and a portion is missing. The sample lists 100,000 to 150,000 clones, more than 90% occurring once. The sample was peripheral blood, taken 28 days after the second AZD1222 dose. The receptors shown here come from an adult who received the AZD1222 COVID-19 vaccine.

CDR3 residues: CASSQEIVYRAAGNTIYF. The CDR3 nucleotides read TGTGCCAGCAGCCAAGAGATCGTCTACAGGGCGGCTGGAAACACCATATATTTT. The V and J genes are TRBV4-2 and TRBJ1-3, with D perhaps matching TRBD1 (6 bases). With 0 bases removed from V and 2 bases from J, the gap between germline ends came to 17 bases. CDR3 size: 18 residues. In germline, CDR1 is LGHNA, CDR2 YNFKEQ.

This chain links TRBV19 with TRBJ1-5; possibly TRBD1 for D (5 bases). Germline V lookup: CDR1 LNHDA, CDR2 SQIVND (reference sequence). V gave up 3 bases and J gave up 7 bases, with 16 bases separating them. The CDR3 is 15 residues long. Written as DNA, the CDR3 is TGTGCCAGTAGTATCGAAGGGGATTCAATCCAGCCCCAGCATTTT. It yields the protein CASSIEGDSIQPQHF.

J is TRBJ1-2 and V is TRBV27; D unresolved. Trimming removed 0 bases at V and 3 bases at J, with 11 bases between. Germline lookup yields CDR1 MNHEY and CDR2 SMNVEV (reference sequence). The CDR3 sequence is 15 residues long. CDR3 sequence reads: CASSLSWTLDYGYTF. In DNA form, the CDR3 reads TGTGCCAGCAGTTTATCATGGACTTTGGACTATGGCTACACCTTC.

V is TRBV4-1 and J is TRBJ1-6; D unclear. V gave up 8 bases and J gave up 10 bases, with 6 bases separating them. The CDR3 consists of 10 residues. The germline CDR1 and CDR2 sequences are MGHRA and YSYEKL. DNA of the CDR3: TGCGCCAGCGGCCTATCACCCCTCCACTTT. Translating it yields CASGLSPLHF.

The chain employs TRBV2 and TRBJ1-5; 7 nucleotides match TRBD1. This CDR3 has 16 residues. With V trimmed by 7 bases and J by 2 bases, 11 bases remained unmatched. Germline CDR1 is SNHLY and CDR2 is FYNNEI. The CDR3: CASTTHRGQGNQPQHF. CDR3 nucleotides: TGTGCCAGCACCACTCACAGGGGCCAGGGCAATCAGCCCCAGCATTTT.

This clone was seen a handful of times. The V and J genes are TRBV27 and TRBJ1-3, with D tentatively TRBD1 (5 bases). CDR1 is MNHEY and CDR2 is SMNVEV in the germline V gene (reference sequence). V lost 6 bases and J 0 bases, leaving 12 bases between the germline ends. The CDR3 covers 15 residues. The CDR3 DNA sequence: TGTGCCAGCAGCTCAGACAGTTACTCTGGAAACACCATATATTTT. Protein: CASSSDSYSGNTIYF.

The chain couples TRBV5-1 to TRBJ2-1, with 13 bases lining up with TRBD2. After removal of 0 bases from V and 7 bases from J, the junction contained 4 bases not matched to a gene. Germline V gene data show CDR1 as SGHRS and CDR2 as YFSETQ. The CDR3 loop spans 16 amino acids. The chain's CDR3 is CASSLGGLAGNNEQFF. CDR3 nucleotides: TGCGCCAGCAGCTTGGGGGGACTAGCGGGAAATAATGAGCAGTTCTTC.

The chain links TRBV14 to TRBJ1-2; D remains ambiguous. This CDR3 spans 13 amino acids. Deletions cut 0 bases from V and 6 bases from J, with 8 bases between. The germline gives CDR1 SGHDN, CDR2 FVKESK. For the CDR3, the DNA is TGTGCCAGCAGCCAAGATCTTGATAATGGCTACACCTTC. It translates to CASSQDLDNGYTF.

This chain connects TRBV7-9 to TRBJ1-5; a weak D match, TRBD1 (6 bases). Germline-derived CDR1 and CDR2 are SEHNR and FQNEAQ (reference sequence). There are 16 residues in the CDR3. Trimming stripped 0 bases from V and 5 bases from J, with 14 bases between. The CDR3 loop is CASSLAWEGGHQPQHF. In DNA, the CDR3 is TGTGCCAGCAGCTTAGCGTGGGAGGGGGGTCATCAGCCCCAGCATTTT. Complete variable domain (other parts from reference TRBV7-9 and TRBJ1-5): DTGVSQNPRHKITKRGQNVTFRCDPISEHNRLYWYRQTLGQGPEFLTYFQNEAQLEKSRLLSDRFSAERPKGSFSTLEIQRTEQGDSAMYLCASSLAWEGGHQPQHFGDGTRLSIL.

This clone has just one count. The V gene is TRBV3-1 (or the pseudogene TRBV3-2), the J gene TRBJ2-3; D ambiguous. CDR1 is LGHDT, CDR2 YNNKEL, per germline (reference sequence). The CDR3 is 13 residues long. V dropped 1 base and J dropped 1 base, with 3 bases sitting between them. CDR3 amino acids: CASSQGGTDTQYF. In nucleotides, the CDR3 is TGTGCCAGCAGCCAAGGAGGCACAGATACGCAGTATTTT.

A single count supports this clone. V gene TRBV6-6 combines with J gene TRBJ1-4; TRBD1 matches 8 bases. V was clipped by 4 bases and J by 8 bases; unmatched bases: 9. The germline V gene has CDR1 MNHNY and CDR2 SVGAGI (reference sequence). The CDR3 runs to 15 residues. CDR3 residues: CASSSRGREVEKLFF. CDR3 in DNA: TGTGCCAGCAGTTCCAGGGGGCGCGAGGTCGAAAAACTGTTTTTT.

V is TRBV13 and J is TRBJ2-1, with D unclear. Germline loops: CDR1 PRHDT, CDR2 FYEKMQ (reference sequence). This CDR3 is built from 13 residues. V was clipped by 5 bases and J by 4 bases, with 9 bases between them. The CDR3 sequence is CASSVGSYNEQFF. The CDR3 DNA follows: TGTGCCAGCAGCGTGGGCAGTTACAATGAGCAGTTCTTC.

In its sample, this clone was seen a few times. This chain connects TRBV2 to TRBJ2-5, with 8 bases lining up with TRBD2. Germline V CDR1 and CDR2: SNHLY, FYNNEI. This CDR3 spans 15 amino acids. V lost 3 bases, J lost 4 bases, and 7 bases stayed unmatched. The CDR3 is CASSDYGGGGETQYF. The CDR3 DNA reads as TGTGCCAGCAGTGATTACGGGGGGGGAGGAGAGACCCAGTACTTC.

This clone appeared a few times. V usage is TRBV6-5 and J usage is TRBJ2-7, with D tentatively TRBD1 or TRBD2 (7 bases each). CDR3 length equals 15 residues. V lost 6 bases to trimming and J lost 4 bases, with 19 bases between them. CDR1 is MNHEY, CDR2 SVGAGI, per germline. CDR3 nucleotides: TGTGCCAGCAGCCCCCGGGGGGCAGGGGGTTACGAGCAGTACTTC. This translates into CASSPRGAGGYEQYF.

The chain is built from TRBV24-1 and TRBJ2-5, with D hard to call. The germline V and J ends were trimmed by 3 bases and 2 bases, with 6 bases remaining between them. Germline V gene sequence: CDR1 KGHDR, CDR2 SFDVKD. This CDR3 spans 13 amino acids. CDR3 nucleotide sequence: TGTGCCACCAGTGATGGGAAGCAAGAGACCCAGTACTTC. The encoded protein is CATSDGKQETQYF.

V is TRBV30 and J is TRBJ2-2, with D possibly being TRBD1 or TRBD2 (6 bases each). Deletions cut 8 bases from V and 4 bases from J, with 20 bases between. Per germline, CDR1 GTSNPN and CDR2 SVGIG (reference sequence). The CDR3 loop spans 15 amino acids. The DNA for the CDR3 is TGTGCCCAACACCCCGGGGGCCAGCGCACCGGGGAGCTGTTTTTT. Residues: CAQHPGGQRTGELFF.

This chain connects TRBV29-1 to TRBJ2-5; the D gene could be TRBD1 or TRBD2 (6 bases each). Germline V gene sequence: CDR1 SQVTM, CDR2 ANQGSEA. The germline V and J ends were trimmed by 5 bases and 5 bases, with 21 bases remaining between them. This CDR3 has 15 amino acids. In nucleotides, the CDR3 is TGCAGCGTTCTCCCCCCGACCGGGGGCGCCGAGACCCAGTACTTC. Its protein product is CSVLPPTGGAETQYF.